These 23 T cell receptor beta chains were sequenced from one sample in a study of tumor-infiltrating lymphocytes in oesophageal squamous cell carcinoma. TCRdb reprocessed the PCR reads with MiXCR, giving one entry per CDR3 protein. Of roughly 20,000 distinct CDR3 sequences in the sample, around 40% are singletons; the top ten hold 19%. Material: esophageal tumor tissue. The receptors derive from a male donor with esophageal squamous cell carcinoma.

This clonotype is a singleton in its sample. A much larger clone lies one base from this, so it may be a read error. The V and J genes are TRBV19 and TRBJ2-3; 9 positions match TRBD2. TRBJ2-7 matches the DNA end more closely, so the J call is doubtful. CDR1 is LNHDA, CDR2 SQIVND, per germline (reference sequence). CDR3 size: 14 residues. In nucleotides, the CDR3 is TGTGCCAGTAAAGAGGGACTAGCCTACAATGAGCAGTACTTC. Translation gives CASKEGLAYNEQYF.

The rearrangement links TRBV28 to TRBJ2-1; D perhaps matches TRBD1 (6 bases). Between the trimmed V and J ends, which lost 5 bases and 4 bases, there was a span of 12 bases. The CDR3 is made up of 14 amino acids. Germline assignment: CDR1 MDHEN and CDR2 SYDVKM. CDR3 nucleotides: TGTGCCAGCAGTCCTGGGGACATATACAATGAGCAGTTCTTC. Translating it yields CASSPGDIYNEQFF.

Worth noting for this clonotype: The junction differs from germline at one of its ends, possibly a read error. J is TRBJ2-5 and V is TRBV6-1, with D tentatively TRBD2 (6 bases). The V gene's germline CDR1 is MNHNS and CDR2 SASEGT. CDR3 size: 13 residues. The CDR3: CASSERGDSPLHF. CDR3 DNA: TGTGCCAGCAGTGAACGCGGGGATTCACCCCTCCACTTC.

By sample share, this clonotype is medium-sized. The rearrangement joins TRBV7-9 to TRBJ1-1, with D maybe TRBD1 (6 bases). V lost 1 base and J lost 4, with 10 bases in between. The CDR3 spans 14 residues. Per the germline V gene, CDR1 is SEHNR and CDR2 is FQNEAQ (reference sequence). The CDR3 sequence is CASSLEGGLTEAFF. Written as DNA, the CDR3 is TGTGCCAGCAGCTTAGAGGGGGGGCTCACTGAAGCTTTCTTT.

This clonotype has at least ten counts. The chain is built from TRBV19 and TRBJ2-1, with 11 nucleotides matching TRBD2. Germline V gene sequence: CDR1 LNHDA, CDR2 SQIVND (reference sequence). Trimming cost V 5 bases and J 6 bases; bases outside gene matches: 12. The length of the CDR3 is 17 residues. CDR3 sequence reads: CASSSGLAGLQSNEQFF. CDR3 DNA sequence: TGTGCCAGTAGTTCCGGACTAGCGGGCTTACAAAGCAATGAGCAGTTCTTC.

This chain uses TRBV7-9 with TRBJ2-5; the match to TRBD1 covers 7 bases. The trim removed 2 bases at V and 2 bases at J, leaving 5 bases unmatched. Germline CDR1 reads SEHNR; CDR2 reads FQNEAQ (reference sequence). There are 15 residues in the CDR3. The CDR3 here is CASSLIRGQQETQYF. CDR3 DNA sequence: TGTGCCAGCAGCTTAATAAGGGGACAGCAAGAGACCCAGTACTTC.

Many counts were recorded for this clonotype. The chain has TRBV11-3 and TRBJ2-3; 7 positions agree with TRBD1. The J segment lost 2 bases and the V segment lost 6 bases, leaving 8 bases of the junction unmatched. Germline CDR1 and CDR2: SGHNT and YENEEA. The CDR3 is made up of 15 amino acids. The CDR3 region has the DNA TGTGCCAGCAGTCAGGACAGGTCGATCACAGATACGCAGTATTTT. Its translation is CASSQDRSITDTQYF.

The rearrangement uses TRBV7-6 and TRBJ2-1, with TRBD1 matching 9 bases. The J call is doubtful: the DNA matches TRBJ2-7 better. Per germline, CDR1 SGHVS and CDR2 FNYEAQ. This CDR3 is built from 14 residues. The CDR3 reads CASSLGTGIHEQYF. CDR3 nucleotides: TGTGCCAGCAGCTTGGGGACAGGGATCCATGAGCAGTACTTC.

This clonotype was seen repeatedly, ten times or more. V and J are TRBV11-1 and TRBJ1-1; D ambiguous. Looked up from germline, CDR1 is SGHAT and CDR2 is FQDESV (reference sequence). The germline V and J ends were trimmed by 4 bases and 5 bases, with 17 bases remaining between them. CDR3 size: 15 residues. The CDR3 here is CASSSNAILGTEAFF. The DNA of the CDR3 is TGTGCCAGCAGCTCCAATGCCATCCTGGGAACTGAAGCTTTCTTT.

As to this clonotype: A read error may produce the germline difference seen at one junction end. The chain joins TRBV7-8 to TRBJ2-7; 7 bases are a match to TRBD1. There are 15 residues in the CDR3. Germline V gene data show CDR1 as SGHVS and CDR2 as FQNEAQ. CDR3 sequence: CASSSLTGNNSPLHF. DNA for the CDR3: TGTGCCAGCAGCTCCCTGACAGGGAATAATTCACCCCTCCACTTC.

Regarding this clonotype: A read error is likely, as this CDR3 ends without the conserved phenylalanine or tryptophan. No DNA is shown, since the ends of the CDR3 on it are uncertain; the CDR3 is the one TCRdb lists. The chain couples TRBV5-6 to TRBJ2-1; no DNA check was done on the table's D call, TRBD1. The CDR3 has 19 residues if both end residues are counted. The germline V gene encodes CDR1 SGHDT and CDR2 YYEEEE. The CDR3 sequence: CASGDGTGTSWDYGYTFGS.

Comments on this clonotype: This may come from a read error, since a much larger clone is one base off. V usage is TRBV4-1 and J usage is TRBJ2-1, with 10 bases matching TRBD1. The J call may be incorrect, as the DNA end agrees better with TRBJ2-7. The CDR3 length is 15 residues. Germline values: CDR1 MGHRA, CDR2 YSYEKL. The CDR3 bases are TGCGCCAGCAGCCAAGGACAGGGGGCTGGCAATGAGCAGTACTTC. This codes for CASSQGQGAGNEQYF.

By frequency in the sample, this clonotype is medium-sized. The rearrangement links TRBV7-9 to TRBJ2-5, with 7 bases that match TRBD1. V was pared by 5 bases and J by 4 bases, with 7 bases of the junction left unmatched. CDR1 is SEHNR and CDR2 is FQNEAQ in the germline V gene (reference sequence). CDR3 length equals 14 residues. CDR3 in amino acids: CASSIETGVETQYF. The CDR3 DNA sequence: TGTGCCAGCAGCATCGAAACAGGGGTAGAGACCCAGTACTTC.

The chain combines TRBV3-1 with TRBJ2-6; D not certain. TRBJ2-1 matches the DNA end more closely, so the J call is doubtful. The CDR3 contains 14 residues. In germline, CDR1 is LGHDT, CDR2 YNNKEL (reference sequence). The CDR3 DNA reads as TGTGCCAGCAGCCAGTACGGCCGGGCAAATGAGCAGTTCTTC. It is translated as CASSQYGRANEQFF.

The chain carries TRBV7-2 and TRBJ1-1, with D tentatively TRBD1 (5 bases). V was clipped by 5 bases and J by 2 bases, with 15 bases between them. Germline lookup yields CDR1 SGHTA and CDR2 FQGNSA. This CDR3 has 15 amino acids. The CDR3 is CASSPRGSSNTEAFF. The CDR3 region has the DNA TGTGCCAGCAGCCCACGGGGCAGCTCTAACACTGAAGCTTTCTTT.

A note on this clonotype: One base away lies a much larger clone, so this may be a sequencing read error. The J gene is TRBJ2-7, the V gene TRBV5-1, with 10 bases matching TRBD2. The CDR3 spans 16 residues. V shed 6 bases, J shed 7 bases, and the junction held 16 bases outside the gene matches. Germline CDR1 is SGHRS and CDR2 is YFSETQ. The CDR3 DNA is TGCGCCAGCAAAGGGCTAGCGGGGGCAGAATACAATGAGCAGTACTTC. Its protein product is CASKGLAGAEYNEQYF.

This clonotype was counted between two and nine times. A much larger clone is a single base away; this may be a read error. CDR3 coding DNA: TGTGCCAGCAGCCAGATCGGCTCTACCTACAATGAGCAGTACTTC. It specifies CASSQIGSTYNEQYF. V gene TRBV4-2 combines with J gene TRBJ2-5; D unclear. The germline CDR1 and CDR2 sequences are LGHNA and YNFKEQ. V was pared by 3 bases and J by 11 bases, with 22 bases between. This CDR3 has 15 residues.

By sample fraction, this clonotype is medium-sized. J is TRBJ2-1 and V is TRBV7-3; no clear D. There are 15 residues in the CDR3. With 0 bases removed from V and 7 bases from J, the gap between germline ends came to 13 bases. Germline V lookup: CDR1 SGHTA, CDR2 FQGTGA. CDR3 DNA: TGTGCCAGCAGCTTAACGGATTTGGACCCAAATGAGCAGTTCTTC. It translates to CASSLTDLDPNEQFF.

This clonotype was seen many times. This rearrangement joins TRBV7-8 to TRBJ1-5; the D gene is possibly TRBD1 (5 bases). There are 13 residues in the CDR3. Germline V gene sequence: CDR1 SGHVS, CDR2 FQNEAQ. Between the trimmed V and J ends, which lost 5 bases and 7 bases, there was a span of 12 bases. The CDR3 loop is CASSPAGPQPQHF. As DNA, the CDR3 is TGTGCCAGCAGCCCCGCAGGGCCCCAGCCCCAGCATTTT.

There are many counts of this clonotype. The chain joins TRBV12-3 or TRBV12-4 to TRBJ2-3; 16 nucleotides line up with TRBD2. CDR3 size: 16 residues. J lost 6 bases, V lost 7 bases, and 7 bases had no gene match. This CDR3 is CASTQGLAGGIDTQYF. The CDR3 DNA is TGTGCCAGCACTCAGGGACTAGCGGGAGGGATCGATACGCAGTATTTT.

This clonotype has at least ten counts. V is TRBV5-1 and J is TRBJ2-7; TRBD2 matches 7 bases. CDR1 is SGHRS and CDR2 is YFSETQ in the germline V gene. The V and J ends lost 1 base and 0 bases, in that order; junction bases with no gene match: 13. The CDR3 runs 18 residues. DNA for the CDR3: TGCGCCAGCAGCTTGAGAAGCGGGACGGCCCTTGCCTCCTACGAGCAGTACTTC. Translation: CASSLRSGTALASYEQYF.

The CDR3 reads CASSQDMAGGLGTQYF. The CDR3 coding sequence is TGCGCCAGCAGCCAAGATATGGCGGGAGGGTTGGGTACGCAGTATTTT. V usage is TRBV4-1 and J usage is TRBJ2-3, with 9 bases identical to TRBD2. The CDR3 has 16 amino acids. Germline lookup yields CDR1 MGHRA and CDR2 YSYEKL. J gave up 8 bases and V 0 bases, and 9 bases lay outside the gene matches.

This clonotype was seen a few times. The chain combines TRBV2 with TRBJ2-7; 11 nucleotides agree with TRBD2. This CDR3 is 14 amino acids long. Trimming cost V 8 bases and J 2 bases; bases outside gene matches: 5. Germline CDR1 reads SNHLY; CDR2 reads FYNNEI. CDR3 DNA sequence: TGTGCCAGCCTTTGGACTAGCGGGCCCTACGAGCAGTACTTC. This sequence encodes CASLWTSGPYEQYF. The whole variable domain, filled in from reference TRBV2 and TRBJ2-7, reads EPEVTQTPSHQVTQMGQEVILRCVPISNHLYFYWYRQILGQKVEFLVSFYNNEISEKSEIFDDQFSVERPDGSNFTLKIRSTKLEDSAMYFCASLWTSGPYEQYFGPGTRLTVT.